This T cell receptor beta chain originates from a study of T-cell reconstitution after alpha-beta-depleted transplantation in children. This clonotype was found many times. Unique molecular identifiers featured in how the TCRbeta library was prepared. A single record per CDR3 protein comes from TCRdb applying MiXCR to the PCR reads. The data hold 480,000 or so distinct CDR3 sequences, with more than 9% observed a single time. Germline assignment: CDR1 PRHDT and CDR2 FYEKMQ (reference sequence). The ends were cut back, 1 base at V and 6 bases at J, with 13 bases in the middle. The CDR3 covers 14 residues.

The source is a child aged 2-15 years with inherited bone marrow failure, due to receive a stem cell transplant. The sample was PBMCs, taken before TCRalphabeta/CD19-depleted stem cell transplant. The chain recombines TRBV13 with TRBJ2-7; the D gene is possibly TRBD2 (6 bases). This CDR3 reads CASSLAEGLTEQYF. The CDR3 DNA reads as TGTGCCAGCAGCTTAGCGGAGGGCCTTACCGAGCAGTACTTC.